The clone carrying this T cell receptor (beta chain) was found many times. No antigen is known for it. One entry per CDR3 protein, called by TCRdb with MiXCR from the 5' RACE reads. The profile shows tens of thousands of distinct CDR3 sequences, roughly 5.7% of them singletons. V lost 3 bases, J lost 0 bases, and 15 bases lay in between. This CDR3 contains 17 residues. Per germline, CDR1 LGHDT and CDR2 YNNKEL (reference sequence). The source of the sample is a study of early T cells in non-severe SARS-CoV-2 infection. Background on the study: Sequencing of unsorted whole blood was done on bulk RNA, leaving chains unpaired.

Study-level findings and limits: There was a bias toward anti-spike CD8 responses in VDJdb matching, which missed private and CD4 specificities.

What was sequenced was whole blood. The chain has TRBV3-1 and TRBJ1-3; D is perhaps TRBD1 (5 bases). The receptor was derived from an adult who was a healthcare worker with PCR-confirmed SARS-CoV-2 infection or an uninfected control (not recorded which). The CDR3 region has the DNA TGTGCCAGCAGCCAGATGGGACGGCCCGACTCTGGAAACACCATATATTTT. It is translated as CASSQMGRPDSGNTIYF. Variable domain in full (rest from reference TRBV3-1 and TRBJ1-3): DTAVSQTPKYLVTQMGNDKSIKCEQNLGHDTMYWYKQDSKKFLKIMFSYNNKELIINETVPNRFSPKSPDKAHLNLHINSLELGDSAVYFCASSQMGRPDSGNTIYFGEGSWLTVV.